What follows describes a single T cell receptor beta chain. The sample is drawn from a study of blood T cell repertoires in COVID-19. Germline lookup yields CDR1 KGHDR and CDR2 SFDVKD. Between the trimmed V and J ends, which lost 0 bases and 10 bases, there was a span of 15 bases. The CDR3 is made up of 16 amino acids. Here immunoSEQ multiplex PCR was the method, and the copy in TCRdb shows in-frame clones only, minus some. The table includes some 120,000 clones, less than 90% detected once. This receptor was obtained from a man aged 25 to 45 who had recovered from COVID-19. This rearrangement joins TRBV24-1 to TRBJ1-6; tentative D call: TRBD1 (6 bases). The source material was PBMCs or T cells enriched from blood (not recorded which). The CDR3 DNA is TGTGCCACCAGTGATTTGCTAACAGGGTATAGGTCACCCCTCCACTTT. Translating gives CATSDLLTGYRSPLHF.